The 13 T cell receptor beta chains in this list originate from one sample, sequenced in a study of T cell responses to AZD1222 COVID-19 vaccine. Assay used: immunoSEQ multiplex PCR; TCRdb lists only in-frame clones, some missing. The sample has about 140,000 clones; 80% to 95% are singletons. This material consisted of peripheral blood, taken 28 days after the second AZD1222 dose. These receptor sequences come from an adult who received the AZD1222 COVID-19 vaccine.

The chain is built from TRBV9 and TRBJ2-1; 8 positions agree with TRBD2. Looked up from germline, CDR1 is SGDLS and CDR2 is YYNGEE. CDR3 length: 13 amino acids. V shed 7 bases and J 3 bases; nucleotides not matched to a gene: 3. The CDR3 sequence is CASGTSGYNEQFF. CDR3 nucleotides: TGTGCCAGCGGAACTAGCGGCTACAATGAGCAGTTCTTC.

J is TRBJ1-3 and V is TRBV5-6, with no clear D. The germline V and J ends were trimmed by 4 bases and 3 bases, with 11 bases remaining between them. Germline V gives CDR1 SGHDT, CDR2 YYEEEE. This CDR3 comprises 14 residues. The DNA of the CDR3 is TGTGCCAGCAGCCTTAACCGGGATGGAAACACCATATATTTT. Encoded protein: CASSLNRDGNTIYF.

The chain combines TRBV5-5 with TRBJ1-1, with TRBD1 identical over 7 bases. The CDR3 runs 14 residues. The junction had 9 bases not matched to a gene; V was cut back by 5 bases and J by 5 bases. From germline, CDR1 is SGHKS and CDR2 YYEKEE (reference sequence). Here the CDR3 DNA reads TGTGCCAGCAGTCTGGGACAGAGCTTTACTGAAGCTTTCTTT. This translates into CASSLGQSFTEAFF.

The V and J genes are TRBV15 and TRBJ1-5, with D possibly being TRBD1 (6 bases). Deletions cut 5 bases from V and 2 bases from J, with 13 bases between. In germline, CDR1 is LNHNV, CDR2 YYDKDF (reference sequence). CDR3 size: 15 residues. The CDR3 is CATSSAGAGNQPQHF. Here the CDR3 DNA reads TGTGCCACCAGCTCAGCAGGGGCGGGCAATCAGCCCCAGCATTTT.

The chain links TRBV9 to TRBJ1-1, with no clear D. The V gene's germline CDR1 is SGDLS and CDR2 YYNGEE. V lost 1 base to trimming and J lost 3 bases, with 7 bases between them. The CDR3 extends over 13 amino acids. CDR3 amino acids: CASSVQWDTEAFF. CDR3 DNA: TGTGCCAGCAGCGTACAATGGGACACTGAAGCTTTCTTT.

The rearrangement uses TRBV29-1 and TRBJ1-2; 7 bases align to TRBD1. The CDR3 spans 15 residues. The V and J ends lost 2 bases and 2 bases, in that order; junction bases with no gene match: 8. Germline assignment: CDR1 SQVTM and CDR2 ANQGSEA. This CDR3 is CSVERGQGLNYGYTF. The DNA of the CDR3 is TGCAGCGTTGAAAGGGGGCAGGGGTTAAACTATGGCTACACCTTC.

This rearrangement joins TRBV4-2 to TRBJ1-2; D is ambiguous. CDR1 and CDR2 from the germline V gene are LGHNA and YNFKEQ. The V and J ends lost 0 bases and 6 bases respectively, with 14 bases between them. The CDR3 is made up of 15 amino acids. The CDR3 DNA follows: TGTGCCAGCAGCCAAGATCTAGGGAGAGGTGATGGCTACACCTTC. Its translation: CASSQDLGRGDGYTF.

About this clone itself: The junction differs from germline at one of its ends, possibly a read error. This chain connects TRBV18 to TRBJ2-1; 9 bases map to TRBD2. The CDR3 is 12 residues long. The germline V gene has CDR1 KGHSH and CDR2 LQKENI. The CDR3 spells CASSLPASGTLF. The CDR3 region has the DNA TGTGCCAGCTCACTCCCGGCTAGCGGGACCCTCTTC.

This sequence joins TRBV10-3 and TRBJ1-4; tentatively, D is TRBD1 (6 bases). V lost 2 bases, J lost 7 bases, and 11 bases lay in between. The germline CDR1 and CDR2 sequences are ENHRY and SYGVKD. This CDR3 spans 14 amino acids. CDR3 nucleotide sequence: TGTGCCATCAGTGAGAGGGGGACGAGTGAAAAACTGTTTTTT. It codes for CAISERGTSEKLFF.

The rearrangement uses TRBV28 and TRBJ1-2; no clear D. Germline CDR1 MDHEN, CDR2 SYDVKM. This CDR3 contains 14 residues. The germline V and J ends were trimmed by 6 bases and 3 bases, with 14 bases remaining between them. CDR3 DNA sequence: TGTGCCAGCAGCCCTGACTCCCTTTACTATGGCTACACCTTC. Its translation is CASSPDSLYYGYTF.

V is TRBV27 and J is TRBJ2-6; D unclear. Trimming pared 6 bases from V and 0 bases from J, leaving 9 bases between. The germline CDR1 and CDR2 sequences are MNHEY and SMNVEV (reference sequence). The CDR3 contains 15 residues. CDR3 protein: CASSSFNSGANVLTF. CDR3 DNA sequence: TGTGCCAGCAGCTCCTTCAACTCTGGGGCCAACGTCCTGACTTTC. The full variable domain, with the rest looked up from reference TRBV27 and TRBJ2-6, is EAQVTQNPRYLITVTGKKLTVTCSQNMNHEYMSWYRQDPGLGLRQIYYSMNVEVTDKGDVPEGYKVSRKEKRNFPLILESPSPNQTSLYFCASSSFNSGANVLTFGAGSRLTVL.

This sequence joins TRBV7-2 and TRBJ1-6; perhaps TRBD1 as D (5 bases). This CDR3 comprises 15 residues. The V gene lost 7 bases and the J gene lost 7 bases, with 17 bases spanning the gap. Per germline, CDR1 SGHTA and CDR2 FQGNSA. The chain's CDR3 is CASTQSGTGNSPLHF. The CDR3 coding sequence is TGTGCCAGCACCCAAAGTGGGACGGGGAATTCACCCCTCCACTTT.

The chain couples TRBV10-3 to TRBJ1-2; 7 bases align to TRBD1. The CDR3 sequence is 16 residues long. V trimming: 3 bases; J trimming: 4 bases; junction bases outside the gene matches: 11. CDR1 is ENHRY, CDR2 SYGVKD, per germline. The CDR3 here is CAISDYGAGDSYGYTF. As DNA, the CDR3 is TGTGCCATCAGTGATTATGGTGCGGGGGACAGCTATGGCTACACCTTC.